The following is a T cell receptor beta chain sequence with its context. Its antigen is still unknown. Sequencing was performed with immunoSEQ multiplex PCR; in TCRdb, only in-frame clones are kept and a portion is missing. The sample consists of approximately 180,000 clones, around nine tenths of them appearing once. The CDR3 is made up of 15 amino acids. Trimming removed 5 bases from V and 5 bases from J; junction bases left unmatched: 5. Looked up from germline, CDR1 is SGHDT and CDR2 is YYEEEE. The donors were part of the 120-subject validation cohort, which stood apart from the approximately 630-subject first cohort. This sample was included in a study of cytomegalovirus exposure and HLA in healthy donors. General study points: For cytomegalovirus status, the classifier reportedly gave diagnoses with high specificity and sensitivity. The study flagged approximately 180 TCR beta chains as cytomegalovirus-associated. Specificity for CMV antigens was confirmed in vitro for a few of the CMV-associated chains.

The chain is built from TRBV5-6 and TRBJ2-2, with TRBD1 matching over 11 bases. Sequencing input: PBMCs. The sequence was collected from a woman aged 30 to 39 in good health and CMV-seronegative. The CDR3 spells CASSYGTGGTGELFF. CDR3 in DNA: TGTGCCAGCAGTTATGGGACAGGGGGGACCGGGGAGCTGTTTTTT. Complete variable domain (other parts from reference TRBV5-6 and TRBJ2-2): DAGVTQSPTHLIKTRGQQVTLRCSPKSGHDTVSWYQQALGQGPQFIFQYYEEEERQRGNFPDRFSGHQFPNYSSELNVNALLLGDSALYLCASSYGTGGTGELFFGEGSRLTVL.